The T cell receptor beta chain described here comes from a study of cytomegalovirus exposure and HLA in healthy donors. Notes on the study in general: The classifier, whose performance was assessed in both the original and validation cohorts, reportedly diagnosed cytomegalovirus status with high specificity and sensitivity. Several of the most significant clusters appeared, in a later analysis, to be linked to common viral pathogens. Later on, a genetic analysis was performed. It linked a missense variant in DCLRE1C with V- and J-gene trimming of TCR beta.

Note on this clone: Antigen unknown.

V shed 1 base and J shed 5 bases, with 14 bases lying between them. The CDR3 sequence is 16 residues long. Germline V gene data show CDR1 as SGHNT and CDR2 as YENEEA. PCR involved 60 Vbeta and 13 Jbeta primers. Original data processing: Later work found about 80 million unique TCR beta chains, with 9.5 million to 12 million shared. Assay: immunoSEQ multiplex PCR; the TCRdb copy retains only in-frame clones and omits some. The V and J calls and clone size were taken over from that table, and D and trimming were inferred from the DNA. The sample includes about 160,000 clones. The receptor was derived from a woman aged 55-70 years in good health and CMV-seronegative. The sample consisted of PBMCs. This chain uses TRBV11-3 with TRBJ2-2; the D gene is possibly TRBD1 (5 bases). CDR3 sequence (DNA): TGTGCCAGCAGCTTAGGTACAGGTGTTCGGACCGGGGAGCTGTTTTTT. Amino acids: CASSLGTGVRTGELFF. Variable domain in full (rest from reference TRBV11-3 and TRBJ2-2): EAGVVQSPRYKIIEKKQPVAFWCNPISGHNTLYWYLQNLGQGPELLIRYENEEAVDDSQLPKDRFSAERLKGVDSTLKIQPAELGDSAVYLCASSLGTGVRTGELFFGEGSRLTVL.